Listed here are 17 T cell receptor beta chains from one sample, sequenced in a study of cytomegalovirus exposure and HLA in healthy donors. Here immunoSEQ multiplex PCR was the method, and the copy in TCRdb shows in-frame clones only, minus some. Counted here are about 120,000 clones, approximately 87% occurring once; the ten biggest clones make up under 2.5%. The material sequenced was PBMCs. The receptors stem from a woman in her 30s in good health and CMV-seronegative.

V is TRBV12-5 and J is TRBJ1-5; TRBD1 aligns across 7 bases. Germline-derived CDR1 and CDR2 are LGHNT and FRNRAP. CDR3 length: 18 residues. The J segment lost 6 bases and the V segment lost 0 bases, leaving 14 bases of the junction unmatched. DNA of the CDR3: TGTGCTAGTGGTTTGGTACTGGAGGGGGCCCCTAGGCGTCAGCCCCAGCATTTT. Protein product: CASGLVLEGAPRRQPQHF.

The chain employs TRBV7-2 and TRBJ2-5; 12 positions match TRBD1. The CDR3 is 15 amino acids. Germline-derived CDR1 and CDR2 are SGHTA and FQGNSA. V lost 5 bases to trimming and J lost 7 bases; unmatched junction nucleotides: 8. CDR3 nucleotides: TGTGCCAGCAGCCCCGGGACAGGGGGCTTCGGGACCCAGTACTTC. This gives the protein CASSPGTGGFGTQYF.

The gene calls are TRBV19 and TRBJ1-1; TRBD1 might be the D (6 bases). The germline CDR1 and CDR2 sequences are LNHDA and SQIVND (reference sequence). The CDR3 spans 14 residues. V was cut by 3 bases and J by 7 bases, with 15 bases left in between. CDR3: CASSIQMTGSEAFF. The CDR3 region has the DNA TGTGCCAGTAGTATTCAGATGACAGGCAGTGAAGCTTTCTTT.

This clone has a count of ten or more. V and J are TRBV13 and TRBJ2-7, with a weak D call TRBD2 (5 bases). V was trimmed by 5 bases and J by 3 bases, leaving 14 bases between them. This CDR3 region has 14 residues. Germline V gene sequence: CDR1 PRHDT, CDR2 FYEKMQ (reference sequence). The CDR3 DNA is TGTGCCAGCAGCCTGGTCGGAGCGGACTACGAGCAGTACTTC. Its translation: CASSLVGADYEQYF.

This chain uses TRBV25-1 with TRBJ1-2, with TRBD1 matching over 8 bases. From germline, CDR1 is MGHDK and CDR2 SYGVNS. The junction had 6 bases not matched to a gene; V was cut back by 8 bases and J by 7 bases. The CDR3 extends over 12 amino acids. CDR3 sequence (DNA): TGTGCCAGCTCAACAGGGGGAGGTGGCTACACCTTC. Protein sequence: CASSTGGGGYTF.

The chain carries TRBV7-9 and TRBJ2-3; 8 nucleotides agree with TRBD1. Trimming took 10 bases from V and 3 from J; bases not matched to a gene: 9. Germline CDR1 SEHNR, CDR2 FQNEAQ (reference sequence). This CDR3 region has 14 residues. The CDR3 nucleotides read TGTGCCATCCCTCAGGGGGCGCCGACAGATACGCAGTATTTT. Its translation: CAIPQGAPTDTQYF.

The chain uses TRBV6-6 and TRBJ2-4; D may be TRBD2 (5 bases). Germline-derived CDR1 and CDR2 are MNHNY and SVGAGI (reference sequence). V lost 7 bases, J lost 0 bases, and 13 bases lay in between. This CDR3 region has 15 residues. This chain's CDR3 is CASMGSGIAKNIQYF. DNA for the CDR3: TGTGCCAGCATGGGGTCCGGGATAGCCAAAAACATTCAGTACTTC.

This clone was observed a handful of times. The V gene is TRBV5-1, the J gene TRBJ2-2, with 11 bases aligning to TRBD1. Germline V CDR1 and CDR2: SGHRS, YFSETQ. V trimming: 3 bases; J trimming: 6 bases; junction bases outside the gene matches: 10. There are 17 residues in the CDR3. The CDR3 DNA follows: TGCGCCAGCAGCTCAGCCCGGACAGGGGGCCAATCCGGGGAGCTGTTTTTT. Translated: CASSSARTGGQSGELFF.

CDR3 loop: CATSSDFRGEQYF. The CDR3 DNA sequence: TGTGCCACCTCCTCGGATTTCCGCGGTGAGCAGTACTTC. V usage is TRBV19 and J usage is TRBJ2-7; D unclear. With 10 bases removed from V and 7 bases from J, the gap between germline ends came to 20 bases. The germline CDR1 and CDR2 sequences are LNHDA and SQIVND (reference sequence). CDR3 length: 13 amino acids. Supplemented by reference TRBV19 and TRBJ2-7, the full variable domain reads DGGITQSPKYLFRKEGQNVTLSCEQNLNHDAMYWYRQDPGQGLRLIYYSQIVNDFQKGDIAEGYSVSREKKESFPLTVTSAQKNPTAFYLCATSSDFRGEQYFGPGTRLTVT.

This clone was counted between two and nine times. The chain uses TRBV19 and TRBJ2-7; 9 bases fit TRBD1. Trimming at V came to 8 bases and at J to 4 bases, leaving 3 bases not matched to a gene. This CDR3 spans 12 amino acids. The germline V gene has CDR1 LNHDA and CDR2 SQIVND (reference sequence). The CDR3 reads CASSDRGYEQYF. The CDR3 region has the DNA TGTGCCAGTTCGGACAGGGGATACGAGCAGTACTTC.

The chain recombines TRBV7-8 with TRBJ2-7; 9 nucleotides align to TRBD2. Germline-derived CDR1 and CDR2 are SGHVS and FQNEAQ. CDR3 length equals 16 residues. Losses at the gene ends were 0 bases for V and 6 bases for J; bases not matched to a gene: 9. The CDR3 bases are TGTGCCAGCAGCTTAGCGAAGCGGGGGGCTACTTCCGAGCAGTACTTC. Its translation: CASSLAKRGATSEQYF.

The rearrangement uses TRBV2 and TRBJ2-2, with D possibly TRBD1 on 5 matching bases. Trimming removed 5 bases from V and 4 bases from J, with 11 bases in between. The CDR3 spans 14 residues. The germline V gene has CDR1 SNHLY and CDR2 FYNNEI. The CDR3 DNA reads as TGTGCCAGCAGTTCATTAGGGGTCACCGGGGAGCTGTTTTTT. Encoded protein: CASSSLGVTGELFF.

The chain is built from TRBV12-2 and TRBJ2-2; the table's D call, TRBD2, was not checked against the DNA. TRBV12-2 is designated a pseudogene. The CDR3 extends over 18 amino acids. The CDR3 nucleotides are TGTGCAAGTCGCTTCAGCTTACTAGCGGGGGGGCCCACCGGGGAGCTGTTTTTT. It yields the protein CASRFSLLAGGPTGELFF.

The chain links TRBV30 to TRBJ1-5, with D tentatively TRBD1 (6 bases). In germline, CDR1 is GTSNPN, CDR2 SVGIG (reference sequence). V dropped 2 bases and J dropped 3 bases, with 11 bases sitting between them. The CDR3 covers 14 residues. CDR3 DNA: TGTGCCTGGAGTAAGGACAGTCTCAATCAGCCCCAGCATTTT. It is translated as CAWSKDSLNQPQHF.

This chain links TRBV7-9 with TRBJ1-1, with 9 bases lining up with TRBD1. J gave up 6 bases and V 5 bases, and 13 bases lay outside the gene matches. Germline V gene data show CDR1 as SEHNR and CDR2 as FQNEAQ (reference sequence). CDR3 length: 16 amino acids. CDR3 in DNA: TGTGCCAGCAGCCGGCCGGGACAGGGAGGAAGGGCTGAAGCTTTCTTT. It is translated as CASSRPGQGGRAEAFF.

The rearrangement joins TRBV5-1 to TRBJ2-3, with 7 bases fitting TRBD2. After removal of 4 bases from V and 0 bases from J, the junction contained 11 bases not matched to a gene. CDR1 is SGHRS, CDR2 YFSETQ, per germline. The CDR3 loop spans 17 amino acids. The CDR3 protein is CASSRRPSGSSTDTQYF. The CDR3, as DNA: TGCGCCAGCAGCAGGAGGCCTAGCGGCTCTAGCACAGATACGCAGTATTTT.

The CDR3, as DNA: TGCGCCAGCCTTGGGGCGCTGTCCCTCCACTTT. Its translation is CASLGALSLHF. This chain connects TRBV10-2 to TRBJ1-6; D is possibly TRBD1 (5 bases). Trimming took 8 bases from V and 14 from J, leaving 13 bases between them. The CDR3 loop spans 11 amino acids. Germline values: CDR1 WSHSY, CDR2 SAAADI.